Presented here are 18 T cell receptor beta chains from one specimen sequenced in a study of CD8 T cells in Susac syndrome. Random hexamers primed reverse transcription of roughly 0.45 to 1 ug RNA. TCRdb re-analysed the immunoSEQ multiplex PCR reads in MiXCR, keeping a single row per CDR3 protein. The repertoire holds around 180,000 distinct CDR3 sequences, with around 95% as singletons. Material: CD4+ T cells from PBMCs. The receptors stem from a human donor with multiple sclerosis.

This chain links TRBV6-6 with TRBJ2-7; no firm D call. The CDR3 is 11 residues long. Germline CDR1 and CDR2: MNHNY and SVGAGI (reference sequence). V was pared by 8 bases and J by 4 bases, with 9 bases between. CDR3 in amino acids: CASQEIYEQYF. For the CDR3, the DNA is TGTGCCAGCCAAGAAATTTACGAGCAGTACTTC.

As for this clonotype: Compared with germline, one end of the junction differs, possibly owing to a read error. The chain employs TRBV2 and TRBJ1-2; D is perhaps TRBD1 (6 bases). Germline V gene sequence: CDR1 SNHLY, CDR2 FYNNEI. The CDR3 has 11 amino acids. CDR3 DNA: TGTGCCAGCAGTGTGTTCAGGGGCCAAATCTTC. This sequence encodes CASSVFRGQIF.

V usage is TRBV6-2 or TRBV6-3 and J usage is TRBJ2-1; 9 positions agree with TRBD2. With V trimmed by 10 bases and J by 10 bases, 26 bases remained unmatched. The CDR3 consists of 18 residues. Germline V gene lookup returns CDR1 MNHEY and CDR2 SVGEGT. CDR3 DNA: TGTGCCAACACTTTAAAGCGGGGGGAACTAACCCTTAGTCGGGAGCAGTTCTTC. This sequence encodes CANTLKRGELTLSREQFF.

The chain carries TRBV12-3 or TRBV12-4 and TRBJ2-7; D is unresolved. The V gene lost 2 bases and the J gene lost 0 bases, with 2 bases spanning the gap. The CDR3 runs to 12 residues. CDR3 loop: CASSLTSYEQYF. CDR3 sequence (DNA): TGTGCCAGCAGTTTAACCTCCTACGAGCAGTACTTC.

The chain combines TRBV18 with TRBJ2-1; D is possibly TRBD1 (5 bases). Germline V lookup: CDR1 KGHSH, CDR2 LQKENI. Trimming removed 0 bases at V and 10 bases at J, with 13 bases between. The CDR3 is 14 amino acids. CDR3 nucleotide sequence: TGTGCCAGCTCACCACCATCAGGGCGATGGGAGCAGTTCTTC. It translates to CASSPPSGRWEQFF.

This rearrangement joins TRBV7-2 to TRBJ1-5; 7 bases align to TRBD1. V shed 1 base and J 12 bases; nucleotides not matched to a gene: 18. The CDR3 has 17 residues. Germline V gives CDR1 SGHTA, CDR2 FQGNSA. The CDR3 DNA follows: TGTGCCAGCAGCTTAGTAAGGAGTAGGTGGGACAGTCATAACCAGCATTTT. Translation: CASSLVRSRWDSHNQHF.

This sequence joins TRBV23-1 and TRBJ1-2; no firm D call. TRBV23-1 is placed among ORFs of uncertain function. The CDR3 sequence is 10 residues long. V lost 2 bases, J lost 7 bases, and 2 bases lay in between. The CDR3 protein is CASSQSGYTF. For the CDR3, the DNA is TGCGCCAGCAGTCAAAGTGGCTACACCTTC.

The CDR3 nucleotides are TGTGCCACCAGTGGATCCGGGACAGAGCAGTTCTTC. The encoded protein is CATSGSGTEQFF. The rearrangement joins TRBV24-1 to TRBJ2-1, with TRBD1 as a possible D gene (6 bases). V was cut by 5 bases and J by 10 bases, with 11 bases left in between. This CDR3 spans 12 amino acids. Per germline, CDR1 KGHDR and CDR2 SFDVKD.

This clonotype was observed once. J is TRBJ2-7 and V is TRBV7-8; TRBD1 agrees at 10 bases. Trimming took 4 bases from V and 4 from J; bases not matched to a gene: 7. CDR1 is SGHVS and CDR2 is FQNEAQ in the germline V gene. This CDR3 has 15 residues. CDR3 residues: CASSSRDRGLYEQYF. The CDR3 nucleotides read TGTGCCAGCAGCTCCCGGGACAGGGGCCTTTACGAGCAGTACTTC.

This chain joins TRBV20-1 and TRBJ2-3; TRBD2 matches 8 bases. CDR3 length equals 13 residues. Germline CDR1 is DFQATT and CDR2 is SNEGSKA (reference sequence). V shed 6 bases and J 2 bases; nucleotides not matched to a gene: 4. The CDR3 loop is CSAALAATDTQYF. The CDR3 bases are TGCAGTGCCGCACTAGCGGCCACAGATACGCAGTATTTT.

The chain has TRBV6-6 and TRBJ1-2, with D perhaps matching TRBD1 (6 bases). The ends were cut back, 2 bases at V and 4 bases at J, with 11 bases in the middle. The CDR3 has 14 amino acids. Looked up from germline, CDR1 is MNHNY and CDR2 is SVGAGI (reference sequence). The CDR3 DNA is TGTGCCAGCAGTTACGGGCAGGGGATCTATGGCTACACCTTC. This codes for CASSYGQGIYGYTF.

The V and J genes are TRBV20-1 and TRBJ2-7; tentatively, D is TRBD2 (7 bases). The germline V gene encodes CDR1 DFQATT and CDR2 SNEGSKA (reference sequence). The CDR3 has 16 residues. V was clipped by 0 bases and J by 1 base, with 16 bases between them. In DNA form, the CDR3 reads TGCAGTGCTAGAGATCCACGTAGGGGGGGATCCTACGAGCAGTACTTC. Translated: CSARDPRRGGSYEQYF.

V is TRBV5-1 and J is TRBJ2-3; TRBD2 agrees at 9 bases. This CDR3 comprises 15 residues. V shed 2 bases and J 3 bases; nucleotides not matched to a gene: 4. Germline values: CDR1 SGHRS, CDR2 YFSETQ. The CDR3: CASSFGGGATDTQYF. The CDR3 nucleotides are TGCGCCAGCAGCTTTGGCGGGGGGGCAACAGATACGCAGTATTTT.

CDR3 bases: TGCAGCGTTGATGGGTTGTTCGCGAACACTGAAGCTTTCTTT. The encoded protein is CSVDGLFANTEAFF. The gene calls are TRBV29-1 and TRBJ1-1; no clear D. This CDR3 has 14 amino acids. With 3 bases removed from V and 1 base from J, the gap between germline ends came to 12 bases. CDR1 and CDR2 from the germline V gene are SQVTM and ANQGSEA.

The CDR3 sequence: CASSEVRAQKDTEAFF. The DNA for the CDR3 is TGTGCCAGCAGTGAAGTTCGTGCACAGAAGGACACTGAAGCTTTCTTT. The chain recombines TRBV2 with TRBJ1-1, with D unresolved. The CDR3 extends over 16 amino acids. Trimming shortened V by 1 base and J by 3 bases, and 15 bases separated the two germline ends. CDR1 is SNHLY, CDR2 FYNNEI, per germline.

The V gene is TRBV9, the J gene TRBJ2-3; TRBD1 matches at 10 bases. V lost 2 bases to trimming and J lost 2 bases; unmatched junction nucleotides: 5. Germline loops: CDR1 SGDLS, CDR2 YYNGEE. The CDR3 length is 16 residues. CDR3 sequence: CASSVRTGGNTDTQYF. The CDR3 DNA reads as TGTGCCAGCAGCGTGCGGACAGGGGGGAACACAGATACGCAGTATTTT.

The chain recombines TRBV5-6 with TRBJ1-2, with D unclear. The germline gives CDR1 SGHDT, CDR2 YYEEEE. The CDR3 extends over 13 amino acids. Trimming pared 1 base from V and 8 bases from J, leaving 12 bases between. CDR3 DNA: TGTGCCAGCAGCTTGCCCTCGGCCCGAGGCTACACCTTC. Translated: CASSLPSARGYTF.

The rearrangement links TRBV7-6 to TRBJ2-1; 7 nucleotides line up with TRBD2. The V gene end was trimmed by 5 bases and the J gene end by 9 bases; junction bases not matched to a gene: 4. The CDR3 is 12 residues long. Germline CDR1 is SGHVS and CDR2 is FNYEAQ. CDR3 DNA: TGTGCCAGCAGCCTACGCGGGGGTGAGCAGTTCTTC. Encoded protein: CASSLRGGEQFF.